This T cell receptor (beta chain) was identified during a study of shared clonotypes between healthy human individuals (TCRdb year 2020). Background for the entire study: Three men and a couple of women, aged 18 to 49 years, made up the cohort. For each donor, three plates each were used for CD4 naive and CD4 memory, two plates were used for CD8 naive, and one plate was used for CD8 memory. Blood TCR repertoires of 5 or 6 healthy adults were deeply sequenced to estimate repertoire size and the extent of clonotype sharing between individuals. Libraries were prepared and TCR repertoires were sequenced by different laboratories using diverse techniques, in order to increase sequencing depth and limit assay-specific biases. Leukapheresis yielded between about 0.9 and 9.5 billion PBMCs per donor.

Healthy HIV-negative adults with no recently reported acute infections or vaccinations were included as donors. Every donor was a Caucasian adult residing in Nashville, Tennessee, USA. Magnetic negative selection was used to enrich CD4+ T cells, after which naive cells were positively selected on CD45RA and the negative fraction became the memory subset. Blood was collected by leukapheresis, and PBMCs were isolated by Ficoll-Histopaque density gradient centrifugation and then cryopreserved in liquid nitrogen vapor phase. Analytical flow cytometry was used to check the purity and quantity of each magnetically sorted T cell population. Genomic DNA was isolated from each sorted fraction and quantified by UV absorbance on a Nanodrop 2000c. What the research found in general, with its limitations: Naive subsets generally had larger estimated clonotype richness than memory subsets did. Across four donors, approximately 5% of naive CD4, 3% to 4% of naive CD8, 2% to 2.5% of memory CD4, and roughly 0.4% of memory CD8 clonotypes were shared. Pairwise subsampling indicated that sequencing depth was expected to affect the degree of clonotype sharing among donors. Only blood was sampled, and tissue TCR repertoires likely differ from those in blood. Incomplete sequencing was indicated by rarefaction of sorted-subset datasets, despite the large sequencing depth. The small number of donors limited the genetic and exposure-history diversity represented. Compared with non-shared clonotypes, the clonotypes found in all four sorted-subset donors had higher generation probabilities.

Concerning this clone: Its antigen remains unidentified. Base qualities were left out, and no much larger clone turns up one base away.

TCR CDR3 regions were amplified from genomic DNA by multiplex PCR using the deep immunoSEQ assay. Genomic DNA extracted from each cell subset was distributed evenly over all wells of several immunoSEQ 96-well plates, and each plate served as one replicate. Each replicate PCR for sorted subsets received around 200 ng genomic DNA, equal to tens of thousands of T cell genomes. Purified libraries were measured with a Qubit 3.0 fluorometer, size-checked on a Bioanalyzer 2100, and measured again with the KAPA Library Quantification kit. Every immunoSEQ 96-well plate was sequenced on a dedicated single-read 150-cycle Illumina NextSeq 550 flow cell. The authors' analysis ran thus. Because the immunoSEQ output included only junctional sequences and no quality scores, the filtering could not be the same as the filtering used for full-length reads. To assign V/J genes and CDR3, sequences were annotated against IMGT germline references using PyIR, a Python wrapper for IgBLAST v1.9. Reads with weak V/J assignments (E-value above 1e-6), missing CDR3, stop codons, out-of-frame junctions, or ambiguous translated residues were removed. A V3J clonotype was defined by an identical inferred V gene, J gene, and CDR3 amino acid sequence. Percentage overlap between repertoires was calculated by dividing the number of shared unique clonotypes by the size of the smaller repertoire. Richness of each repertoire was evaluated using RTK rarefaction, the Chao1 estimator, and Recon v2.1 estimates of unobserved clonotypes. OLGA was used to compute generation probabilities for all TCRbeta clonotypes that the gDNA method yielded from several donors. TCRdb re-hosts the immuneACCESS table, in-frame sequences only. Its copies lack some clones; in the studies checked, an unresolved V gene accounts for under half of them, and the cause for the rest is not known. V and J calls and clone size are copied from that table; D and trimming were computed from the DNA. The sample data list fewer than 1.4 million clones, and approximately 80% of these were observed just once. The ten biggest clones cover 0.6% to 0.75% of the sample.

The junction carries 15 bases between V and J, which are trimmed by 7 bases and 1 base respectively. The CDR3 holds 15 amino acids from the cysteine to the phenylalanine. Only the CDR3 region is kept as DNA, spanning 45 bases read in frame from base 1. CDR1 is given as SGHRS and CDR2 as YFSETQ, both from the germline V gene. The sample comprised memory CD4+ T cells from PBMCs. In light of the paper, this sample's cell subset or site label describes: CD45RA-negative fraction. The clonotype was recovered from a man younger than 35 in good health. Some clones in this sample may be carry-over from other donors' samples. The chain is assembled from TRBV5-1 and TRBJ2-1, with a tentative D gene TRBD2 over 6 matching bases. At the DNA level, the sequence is TGCGCCAGCTGGAGGGACGTTTCTTCCTACAATGAGCAGTTCTTC. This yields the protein CASWRDVSSYNEQFF.